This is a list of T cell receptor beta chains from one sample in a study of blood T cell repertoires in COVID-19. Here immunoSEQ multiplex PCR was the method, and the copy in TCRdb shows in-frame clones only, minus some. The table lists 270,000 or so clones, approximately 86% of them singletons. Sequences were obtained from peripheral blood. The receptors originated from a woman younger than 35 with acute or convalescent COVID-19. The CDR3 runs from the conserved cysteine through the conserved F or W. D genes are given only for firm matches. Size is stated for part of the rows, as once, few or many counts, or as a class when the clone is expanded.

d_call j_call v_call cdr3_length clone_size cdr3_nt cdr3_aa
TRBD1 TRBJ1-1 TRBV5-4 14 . TGTGCCAGCAGCTTAGGACAGGCGAACACTGAAGCTTTCTTT CASSLGQANTEAFF
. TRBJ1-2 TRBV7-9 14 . TGTGCCAGCAGCCCTTCGAGTCGATTATGGGGCTACACCTTC CASSPSSRLWGYTF
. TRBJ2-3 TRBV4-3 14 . TGCGCCAGCAGCTACCTGACTAGTGCAGATACGCAGTATTTT CASSYLTSADTQYF
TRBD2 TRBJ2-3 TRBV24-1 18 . TGTGCCACCAGTGACGGGACTAGCGGGAGCGGAAGCACAGATACGCAGTATTTT CATSDGTSGSGSTDTQYF
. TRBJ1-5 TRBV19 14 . TGTGCCAGTACCCCAGGGGACGCTAGTCAGCCCCAGCATTTT CASTPGDASQPQHF
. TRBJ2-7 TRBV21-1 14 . TGTGCCAGCAGCGTCCGGGAGACATCCTACGAGCAGTACTTC CASSVRETSYEQYF
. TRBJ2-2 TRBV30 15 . TGTGCCTGGAGTAGAAAACCCGACAGGAGCGGGGAGCTGTTTTTT CAWSRKPDRSGELFF
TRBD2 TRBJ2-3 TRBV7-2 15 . TGTGCCAGCAGCTTAGCGGGAGGGCACACAGATACGCAGTATTTT CASSLAGGHTDTQYF
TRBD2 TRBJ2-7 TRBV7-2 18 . TGTGCCAGCAGCTTTGCGGGGGCTAGCGGGAGTGGCTCCTACGAGCAGTACTTC CASSFAGASGSGSYEQYF
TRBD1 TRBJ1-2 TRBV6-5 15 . TGTGCCAGCAGTAAACCACAGGGGGCCATCTATGGCTACACCTTC CASSKPQGAIYGYTF
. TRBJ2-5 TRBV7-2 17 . TGTGCCAGCAGCTTAGCCCCTCTGGGGGCGTCCCAAGAGACCCAGTACTTC CASSLAPLGASQETQYF
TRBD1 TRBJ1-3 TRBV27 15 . TGTGCCAGCAGCGCACAGGGGTCGGCTGGAAACACCATATATTTT CASSAQGSAGNTIYF
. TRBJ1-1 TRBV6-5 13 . TGTGCCAGCAGGGGAGGGTTGAACACTGAAGCTTTCTTT CASRGGLNTEAFF
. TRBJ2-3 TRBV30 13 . TGTGCCTGGACCTCAGGTCAGGCAGATACGCAGTATTTT CAWTSGQADTQYF
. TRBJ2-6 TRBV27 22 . TGTGCCAGCAGTCTTAAGAGGGGCGGCAGGGGTTCCTTCGGCTCTGGGGCCAACGTCCTGACTTTC CASSLKRGGRGSFGSGANVLTF
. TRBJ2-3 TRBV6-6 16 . TGTGCCAGCAGTTATCCCGGGACACCTGTCGCAGATACGCAGTATTTT CASSYPGTPVADTQYF
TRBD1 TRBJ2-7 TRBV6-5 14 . TGTGCCAGCAGCCTAGGGACAGGGGGGGCCGGGCAGTACTTC CASSLGTGGAGQYF
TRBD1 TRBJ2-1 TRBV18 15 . TGTGCCAGCTCACCATCCGGGACAGGTAACAATGAGCAGTTCTTC CASSPSGTGNNEQFF
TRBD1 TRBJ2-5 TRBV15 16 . TGTGCCACCAGCAGAGGGACAGGGGTGGGTCAAGAGACCCAGTACTTC CATSRGTGVGQETQYF
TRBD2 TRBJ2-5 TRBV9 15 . TGTGCCAGCAGCGTAGGGGTAGCGGGAGAAGAGACCCAGTACTTC CASSVGVAGEETQYF
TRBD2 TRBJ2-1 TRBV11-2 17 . TGTGCCAGCAGCTTCTCGATCCCGGGACTAGTCGATATTGAGCAGTTCTTC CASSFSIPGLVDIEQFF
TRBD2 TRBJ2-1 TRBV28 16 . TGTGCCAGCAGGCTAGCGGGATGGGGTGCCTACAATGAGCAGTTCTTC CASRLAGWGAYNEQFF
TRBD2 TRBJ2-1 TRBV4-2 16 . TGTGCCAGCAGCCCAAGGGTAGTAGCGGGATTCAATGAGCAGTTCTTC CASSPRVVAGFNEQFF
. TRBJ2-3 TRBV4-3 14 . TGCGCCAGCTCGTCGGACTACCTCACAGATACGCAGTATTTT CASSSDYLTDTQYF
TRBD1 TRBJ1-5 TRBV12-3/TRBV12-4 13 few TGTGCCAGCAGCCCGACAGGGGCCAGGGCCCAGCATTTT CASSPTGARAQHF
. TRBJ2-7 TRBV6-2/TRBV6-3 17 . TGTGCCAGCAGTTATTTTGGGTCCGCGGGAACAGGCCACGAGCAGTACTTC CASSYFGSAGTGHEQYF
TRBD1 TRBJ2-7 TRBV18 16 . TGTGCCAGCTCAACGGAGGGACAGGACATTACCTACGAGCAGTACTTC CASSTEGQDITYEQYF
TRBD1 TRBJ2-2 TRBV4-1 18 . TGCGCCAGCAGCCCGGGGACAGGTGGCGATACGAAGACCGGGGAGCTGTTTTTT CASSPGTGGDTKTGELFF
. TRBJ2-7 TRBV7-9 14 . TGTGCCAGCAGCCCGGGACTTAGTTCGGACGAGCAGTACTTC CASSPGLSSDEQYF
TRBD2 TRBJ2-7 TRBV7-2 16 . TGTGCCAGCAGCTTATGGGCAGCGGGACCTCCCTACGAGCAGTACTTC CASSLWAAGPPYEQYF
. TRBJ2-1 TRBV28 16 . TGTGCCAGCAGTTTAGGTCGAGCACAGGGTCGGAATGAGCAGTTCTTC CASSLGRAQGRNEQFF
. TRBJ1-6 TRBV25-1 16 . TGTGCCAGCAGTGAACACAGGGATCCCAATAATTCACCCCTCCACTTT CASSEHRDPNNSPLHF
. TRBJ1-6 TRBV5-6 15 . TGTGCCAGCAGCGGCGCGGGACGCCGTAATTCACCCCTCCACTTT CASSGAGRRNSPLHF
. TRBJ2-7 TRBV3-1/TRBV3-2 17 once TGTGCCAGCAGCCAAGATCGGTGGTGGGGGGAGGAGAGCGAGCAGTACTTC CASSQDRWWGEESEQYF
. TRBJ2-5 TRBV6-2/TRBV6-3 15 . TGTGCCAGCAGTTATGTGGGGGGGCCTGTTGAGACCCAGTACTTC CASSYVGGPVETQYF
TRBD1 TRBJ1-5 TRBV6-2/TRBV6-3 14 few TGTGCCAGCAGCCAGGGACAGGGGATTCAGCCCCAGCATTTT CASSQGQGIQPQHF
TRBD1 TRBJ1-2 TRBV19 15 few TGTGCCAGTAGTCCTTCCGGGACAGGGACCTATGGCTACACCTTC CASSPSGTGTYGYTF
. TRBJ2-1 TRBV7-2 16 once TGTGCCAGCAGCTTGACGCCCGGGAATTACTACAATGAGCAGTTCTTC CASSLTPGNYYNEQFF
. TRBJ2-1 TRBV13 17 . TGTGCCAGCAGCTCGCCCGTAACAGGACGGAACTACAATGAGCAGTTCTTC CASSSPVTGRNYNEQFF
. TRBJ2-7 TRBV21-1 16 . TGTGCCAGCAGCAAAAGTAGGAGACAGGGACCCTACGAGCAGTACTTC CASSKSRRQGPYEQYF
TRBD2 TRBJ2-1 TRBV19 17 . TGTGCCAGTAGTATAGCTGGGCTGGGACTAGCGTTAGATGAGCAGTTCTTC CASSIAGLGLALDEQFF
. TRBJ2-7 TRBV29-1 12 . TGCAGCGTTGAAGCGGGGGGCAACGAGCAGTACTTC CSVEAGGNEQYF
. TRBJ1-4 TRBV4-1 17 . TGCGCCAGCAGCCAAGATGGTTCCGGGCCAAGGGGTGAAAAACTGTTTTTT CASSQDGSGPRGEKLFF
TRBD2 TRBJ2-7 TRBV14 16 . TGTGCCAGCAGCCAAGGGGGCCTAGCGGGCCTCTACGAGCAGTACTTC CASSQGGLAGLYEQYF
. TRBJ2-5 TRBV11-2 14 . TGTGCCAGCAGCTTGAACCAGCGGCAAGAGACCCAGTACTTC CASSLNQRQETQYF
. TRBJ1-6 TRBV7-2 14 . TGTGCCAGCAAACCCGGGAACAATAATTCACCCCTCCACTTT CASKPGNNNSPLHF
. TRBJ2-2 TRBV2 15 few TGTGCCAGTGTAGGCGGGGGCTCGAACACCGGGGAGCTGTTTTTT CASVGGGSNTGELFF
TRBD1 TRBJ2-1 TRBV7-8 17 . TGTGCCAGCAGCCCCTTTGGGGGGACAGGGATATACAATGAGCAGTTCTTC CASSPFGGTGIYNEQFF
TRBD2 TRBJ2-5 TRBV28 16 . TGTGCCAGCAGTTTAAACTGGGGCCGGCGGGAGGAGACCCAGTACTTC CASSLNWGRREETQYF
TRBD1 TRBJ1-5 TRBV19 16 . TGTGCCAGTAGTCTGGGACAGGGGCGCGGGGCGAAGCCCCAGCATTTT CASSLGQGRGAKPQHF
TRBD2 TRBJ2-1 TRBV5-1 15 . TGCGCCAGCAGCTGGACTAGCGGTATAAACAATGAGCAGTTCTTC CASSWTSGINNEQFF
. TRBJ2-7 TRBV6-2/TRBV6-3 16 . TGTGCCAGCAGTTATTCGAGGGAACTATTAAGGTACGAGCAGTACTTC CASSYSRELLRYEQYF
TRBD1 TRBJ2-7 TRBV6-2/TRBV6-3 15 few TGTGCCAGCAGCCACCTAGGACAGGGACGGGACGAGCAGTACTTC CASSHLGQGRDEQYF
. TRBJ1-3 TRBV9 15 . TGTGCCAGCTCAACCCGGGGTCAGGCCGGGAACACCATATATTTT CASSTRGQAGNTIYF
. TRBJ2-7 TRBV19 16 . TGTGCCAGTAGTCACAGGGAGCGTAGGGCAACCTACGAGCAGTACTTC CASSHRERRATYEQYF
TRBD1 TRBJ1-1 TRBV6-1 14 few TGTGCCAGCAGTGAAGCGCTTGGGACAGGGAGAGCTTTCTTT CASSEALGTGRAFF